This T cell receptor (beta chain) was observed in a study of blood T cells in healthy people across ages. Study-level information: With template switching, about one barcoded beta molecule was captured per two T cells. General observations from the study: Investigators viewed diversity estimates from one million T cells as underestimates, the study reported.

Germline V gives CDR1 ENHRY, CDR2 SYGVKD. With 2 bases removed from V and 3 bases from J, the gap between germline ends came to 16 bases. The CDR3 sequence is 17 residues long. This clonotype was detected only a few times. Its antigen is still unknown. A second PCR of roughly 7 to 11 cycles used a sample-barcoded 5' primer and a J-beta primer mix. MiXCR, run by TCRdb on the 5' RACE reads, gives a single entry per CDR3 protein. The table shows about 810,000 distinct CDR3 sequences, with around 36% occurring only once. Every sample had a minimum of 6.5 million PBMCs isolated. The chain combines TRBV10-3 with TRBJ2-2; D is perhaps TRBD1 or TRBD2 (5 bases each). The sequenced sample consisted of blood. The clonotype originates from a young man in good health. The CDR3 is CAISEPPMGDDTGELFF. The CDR3 region has the DNA TGTGCCATCAGTGAGCCACCCATGGGGGACGACACCGGGGAGCTGTTTTTT.